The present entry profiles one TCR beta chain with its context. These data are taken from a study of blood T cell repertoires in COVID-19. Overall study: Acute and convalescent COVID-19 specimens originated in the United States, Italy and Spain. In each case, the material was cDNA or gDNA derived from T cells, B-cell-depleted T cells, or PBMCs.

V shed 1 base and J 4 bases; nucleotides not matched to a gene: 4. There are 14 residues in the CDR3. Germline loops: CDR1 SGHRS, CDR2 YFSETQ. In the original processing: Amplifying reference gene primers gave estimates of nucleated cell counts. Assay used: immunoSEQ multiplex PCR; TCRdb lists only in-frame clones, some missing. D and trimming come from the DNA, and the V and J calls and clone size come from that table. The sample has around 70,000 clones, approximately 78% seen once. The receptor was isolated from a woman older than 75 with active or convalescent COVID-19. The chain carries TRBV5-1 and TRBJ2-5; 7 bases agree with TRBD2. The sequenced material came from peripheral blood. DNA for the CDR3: TGCGCCAGCAGCTTGTTTCGCGGGGGAGAGACCCAGTACTTC. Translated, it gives CASSLFRGGETQYF.